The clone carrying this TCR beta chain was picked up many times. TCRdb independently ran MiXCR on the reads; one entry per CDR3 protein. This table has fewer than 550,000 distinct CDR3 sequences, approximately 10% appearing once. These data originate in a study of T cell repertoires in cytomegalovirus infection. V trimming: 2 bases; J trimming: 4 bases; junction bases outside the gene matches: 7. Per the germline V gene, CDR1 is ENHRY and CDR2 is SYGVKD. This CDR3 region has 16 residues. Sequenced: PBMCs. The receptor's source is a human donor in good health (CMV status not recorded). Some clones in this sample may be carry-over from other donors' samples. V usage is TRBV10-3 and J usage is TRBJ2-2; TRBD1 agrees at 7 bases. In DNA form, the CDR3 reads TGTGCCATCAGTGAGGCGACAGGGATCGGCACCGGGGAGCTGTTTTTT. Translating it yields CAISEATGIGTGELFF.